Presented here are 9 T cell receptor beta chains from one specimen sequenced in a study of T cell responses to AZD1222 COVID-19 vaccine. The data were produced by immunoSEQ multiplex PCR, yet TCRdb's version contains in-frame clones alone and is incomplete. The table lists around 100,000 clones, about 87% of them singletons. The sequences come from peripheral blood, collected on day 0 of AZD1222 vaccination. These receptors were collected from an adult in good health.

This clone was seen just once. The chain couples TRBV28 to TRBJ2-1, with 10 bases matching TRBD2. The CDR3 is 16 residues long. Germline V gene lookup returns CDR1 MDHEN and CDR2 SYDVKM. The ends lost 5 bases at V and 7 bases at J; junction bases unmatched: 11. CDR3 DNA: TGTGCCAGCAGTCCGGGTAGTAGCGGGAGGACGAATGAGCAGTTCTTC. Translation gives CASSPGSSGRTNEQFF. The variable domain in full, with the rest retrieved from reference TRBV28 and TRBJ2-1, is DVKVTQSSRYLVKRTGEKVFLECVQDMDHENMFWYRQDPGLGLRLIYFSYDVKMKEKGDIPEGYSVSREKKERFSLILESASTNQTSMYLCASSPGSSGRTNEQFFGPGTRLTVL.

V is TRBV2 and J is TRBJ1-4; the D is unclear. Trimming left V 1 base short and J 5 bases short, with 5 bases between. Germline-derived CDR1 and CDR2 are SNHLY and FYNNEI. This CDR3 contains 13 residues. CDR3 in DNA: TGTGCCAGCAGTGAAGAAAGGAATGAAAAACTGTTTTTT. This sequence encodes CASSEERNEKLFF.

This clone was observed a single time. As DNA, the CDR3 is TGTGCCTATTCCGGGGATTTCACTGAAGCTTTCTTT. It yields the protein CAYSGDFTEAFF. This chain uses TRBV30 with TRBJ1-1, with no clear D. Germline loops: CDR1 GTSNPN, CDR2 SVGIG (reference sequence). The V end was cut by 7 bases, the J end by 4 bases, with 13 bases between. This CDR3 spans 12 amino acids.

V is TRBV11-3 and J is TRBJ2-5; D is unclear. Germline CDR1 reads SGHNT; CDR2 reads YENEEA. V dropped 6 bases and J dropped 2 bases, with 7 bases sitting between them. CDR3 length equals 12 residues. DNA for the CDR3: TGTGCCAGCAGAGGACCACAAGAGACCCAGTACTTC. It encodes CASRGPQETQYF.

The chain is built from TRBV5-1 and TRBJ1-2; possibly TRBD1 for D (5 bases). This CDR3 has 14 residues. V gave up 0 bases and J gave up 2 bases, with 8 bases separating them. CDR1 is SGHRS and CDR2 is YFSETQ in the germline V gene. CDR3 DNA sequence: TGCGCCAGCAGCTTGGGAGCAGGGAACTATGGCTACACCTTC. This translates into CASSLGAGNYGYTF.

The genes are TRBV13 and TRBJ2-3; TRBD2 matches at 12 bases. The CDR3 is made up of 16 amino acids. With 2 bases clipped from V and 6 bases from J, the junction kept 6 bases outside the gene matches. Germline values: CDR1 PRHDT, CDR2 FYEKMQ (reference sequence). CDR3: CASSLPLAGGADTQYF. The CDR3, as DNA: TGTGCCAGCAGCTTACCTCTAGCGGGAGGGGCGGATACGCAGTATTTT.

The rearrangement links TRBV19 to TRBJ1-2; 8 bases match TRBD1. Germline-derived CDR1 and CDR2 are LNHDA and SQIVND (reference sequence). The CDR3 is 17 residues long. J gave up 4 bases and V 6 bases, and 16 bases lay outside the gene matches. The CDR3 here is CASSLAVGQGRVYGYTF. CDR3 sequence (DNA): TGTGCCAGTAGCCTTGCAGTCGGACAGGGCAGAGTCTATGGCTACACCTTC. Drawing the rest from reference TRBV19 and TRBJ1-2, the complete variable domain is DGGITQSPKYLFRKEGQNVTLSCEQNLNHDAMYWYRQDPGQGLRLIYYSQIVNDFQKGDIAEGYSVSREKKESFPLTVTSAQKNPTAFYLCASSLAVGQGRVYGYTFGSGTRLTVV.

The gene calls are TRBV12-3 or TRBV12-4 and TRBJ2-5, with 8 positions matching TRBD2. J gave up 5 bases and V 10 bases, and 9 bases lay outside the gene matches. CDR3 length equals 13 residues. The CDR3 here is CATLRGGRETQYF. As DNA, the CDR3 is TGTGCCACCCTCCGGGGGGGCCGGGAGACCCAGTACTTC.

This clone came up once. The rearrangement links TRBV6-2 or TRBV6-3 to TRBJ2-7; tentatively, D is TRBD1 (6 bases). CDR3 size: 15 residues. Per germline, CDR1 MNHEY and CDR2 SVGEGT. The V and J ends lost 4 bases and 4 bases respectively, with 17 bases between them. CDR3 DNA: TGTGCCAGCAGTTTTGCGACAGGACAAACTTACGAGCAGTACTTC. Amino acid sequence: CASSFATGQTYEQYF.